These 27 T cell receptor beta chains were all obtained from the same sample, sequenced in a study of graft-versus-host responses after intestinal transplantation. Clones were read by immunoSEQ multiplex PCR, and TCRdb kept only the in-frame ones, dropping some. The sample includes about 98,000 clones, roughly 83% of them seen just once. The sample here was PBMCs, taken 255 days after intestinal transplant. Every receptor here comes from a human patient who received an intestinal transplant, so some T cells may come from the graft donor.

Here the CDR3 DNA reads TGTGCCAGCAGTTTAGGACAGGACCCCACAGATACGCAGTATTTT. This encodes CASSLGQDPTDTQYF. V and J are TRBV27 and TRBJ2-3; 7 nucleotides match TRBD1. The germline CDR1 and CDR2 sequences are MNHEY and SMNVEV (reference sequence). The CDR3 length is 15 residues. With 2 bases clipped from V and 2 bases from J, the junction kept 4 bases outside the gene matches.

This sequence joins TRBV30 and TRBJ2-5; TRBD2 might be the D (5 bases). The germline V and J ends were trimmed by 0 bases and 5 bases, with 16 bases remaining between them. The CDR3 totals 15 residues. CDR1 GTSNPN and CDR2 SVGIG come from the germline V gene (reference sequence). CDR3 residues: CAWSVSGPQVETQYF. CDR3 sequence (DNA): TGTGCCTGGAGTGTAAGCGGACCTCAAGTGGAGACCCAGTACTTC.

The rearrangement joins TRBV21-1 to TRBJ2-7; TRBD2, the table's D call, was not compared with the DNA. TRBV21-1 is described as a pseudogene. The CDR3 has 16 amino acids. The CDR3 bases are TGTGCCAGCAGCAAGTCATCCCCGACCTACTACTACGAGCAGTACGTC. Residues: CASSKSSPTYYYEQYV.

This clone has only one observation. The V call is TRBV5-1, the J call TRBJ2-3; no definite D call. The length of the CDR3 is 14 residues. CDR1 SGHRS and CDR2 YFSETQ come from the germline V gene. Trimming removed 1 base at V and 6 bases at J, with 12 bases between. Written as DNA, the CDR3 is TGCGCCAGCAGCTTGTCCCTCTTAATGGATACGCAGTATTTT. Protein: CASSLSLLMDTQYF.

The chain recombines TRBV9 with TRBJ2-2; 12 positions agree with TRBD2. Germline V gene sequence: CDR1 SGDLS, CDR2 YYNGEE. The CDR3 is made up of 16 amino acids. Trimming at V came to 4 bases and at J to 5 bases, leaving 6 bases not matched to a gene. The CDR3 DNA sequence: TGTGCCAGCAGCTCCAGGACTAGCGGGATTACCGGGGAGCTGTTTTTT. It encodes CASSSRTSGITGELFF.

The chain carries TRBV11-2 and TRBJ2-5; maybe TRBD2 (7 bases). Germline CDR1 reads SGHAT; CDR2 reads FQNNGV. The CDR3 spans 13 residues. V lost 3 bases and J lost 7, with 12 bases in between. The CDR3 protein is CASSLGGRGTQYF. The DNA for the CDR3 is TGTGCCAGCAGCTTGGGGGGGCGAGGGACCCAGTACTTC.

The chain uses TRBV2 and TRBJ2-7; the D is unclear. Trimming stripped 2 bases from V and 4 bases from J, with 6 bases between. CDR1 is SNHLY and CDR2 is FYNNEI in the germline V gene. The CDR3 has 12 residues. CDR3 DNA: TGTGCCAGCAGTGAAAAGCGTTACGAGCAGTACGTC. It yields the protein CASSEKRYEQYV.

This clone has just one count. The chain recombines TRBV29-1 with TRBJ1-1; D is ambiguous. Deletions cut 6 bases from V and 5 bases from J, with 19 bases between. This CDR3 region has 14 residues. In germline, CDR1 is SQVTM, CDR2 ANQGSEA. DNA of the CDR3: TGCAGCGTGGTGACAAGGCTTCAAGTTACTGAAGCTTTCTTT. This codes for CSVVTRLQVTEAFF. Based on the CDR3 plus reference TRBV29-1 and TRBJ1-1, the full variable domain is SAVISQKPSRDICQRGTSLTIQCQVDSQVTMMFWYRQQPGQSLTLIATANQGSEATYESGFVIDKFPISRPNLTFSTLTVSNMSPEDSSIYLCSVVTRLQVTEAFFGQGTRLTVV.

The chain is built from TRBV6-1 and TRBJ2-2; 7 bases are a match to TRBD2. Looked up from germline, CDR1 is MNHNS and CDR2 is SASEGT. Losses at the gene ends were 6 bases for V and 0 bases for J; bases not matched to a gene: 4. The CDR3 totals 15 residues. The CDR3 nucleotides read TGTGCCAGCAGGCTAGCGGTCGCGAACACCGGGGAGCTGTTTTTT. Its translation is CASRLAVANTGELFF.

The chain joins TRBV18 to TRBJ2-5; 7 nucleotides align to TRBD2. Looked up from germline, CDR1 is KGHSH and CDR2 is LQKENI. J lost 5 bases, V lost 3 bases, and 6 bases had no gene match. The length of the CDR3 is 14 residues. In DNA form, the CDR3 reads TGTGCCAGCTCACCGCGAGGACTAGAGGAGACCCAGTACTTC. Its translation: CASSPRGLEETQYF.

The V call is TRBV19, the J call TRBJ1-2, with 12 bases aligning to TRBD1. The CDR3 has 15 residues. Germline V lookup: CDR1 LNHDA, CDR2 SQIVND (reference sequence). The V segment lost 9 bases and the J segment 3 bases; nucleotides outside the gene matches: 8. The CDR3 is CASWDRGRRDYGYTF. Written as DNA, the CDR3 is TGTGCCAGCTGGGACAGGGGGCGGAGAGACTATGGCTACACCTTC.

V and J are TRBV7-8 and TRBJ2-1; either TRBD1 or TRBD2 may supply D (5 bases each). This CDR3 comprises 15 residues. V was trimmed by 1 base and J by 10 bases, leaving 17 bases between them. Per the germline V gene, CDR1 is SGHVS and CDR2 is FQNEAQ. The CDR3 reads CASSLVTGQGIEQFF. Here the CDR3 DNA reads TGTGCCAGCAGCTTAGTGACGGGGCAGGGAATCGAGCAGTTCTTC.

The chain recombines TRBV28 with TRBJ1-5, with D possibly matching TRBD1 (5 bases). The germline gives CDR1 MDHEN, CDR2 SYDVKM. V was pared by 4 bases and J by 5 bases, with 24 bases between. This CDR3 is 18 amino acids long. CDR3 region: CASSWPGTGPAADQPQHF. For the CDR3, the DNA is TGTGCCAGCAGTTGGCCCGGGACGGGGCCGGCGGCAGATCAGCCCCAGCATTTT.

The gene calls are TRBV7-2 and TRBJ2-3; D is uncertain. V was shortened by 1 base and J by 2 bases, with 10 bases between the two germline ends. CDR1 SGHTA and CDR2 FQGNSA come from the germline V gene. The CDR3 sequence is 15 residues long. The CDR3: CASSLGTGPTDTQYF. The DNA of the CDR3 is TGTGCCAGCAGCTTAGGTACGGGCCCCACAGATACGCAGTATTTT.

The chain recombines TRBV7-6 with TRBJ2-1; unclear D gene. This CDR3 spans 16 amino acids. Germline V gene data show CDR1 as SGHVS and CDR2 as FNYEAQ. With 1 base removed from V and 2 bases from J, the gap between germline ends came to 12 bases. The DNA for the CDR3 is TGTGCCAGCAGCTTAGGCGGCGGCTCCACCTACAATGAGCAGTTCTTC. It yields the protein CASSLGGGSTYNEQFF.

The chain carries TRBV19 and TRBJ1-1; no definite D call. V lost 7 bases and J lost 0, with 9 bases in between. The length of the CDR3 is 13 residues. Germline CDR1 is LNHDA and CDR2 is SQIVND (reference sequence). The CDR3 loop is CASNTLMNTEAFF. The CDR3, as DNA: TGTGCCAGTAACACCCTAATGAACACTGAAGCTTTCTTT.

The chain uses TRBV18 and TRBJ2-1; tentative D call: TRBD2 (6 bases). Trimming shortened V by 3 bases and J by 6 bases, and 21 bases separated the two germline ends. The CDR3 consists of 17 residues. Germline values: CDR1 KGHSH, CDR2 LQKENI. CDR3 bases: TGTGCCAGCTCACCCCAAGTCAGGGAGGCTCTTGGCAATGAGCAGTTCTTC. It encodes CASSPQVREALGNEQFF.

This sequence joins TRBV2 and TRBJ2-3, with 8 bases that match TRBD1. The CDR3 spans 14 residues. In germline, CDR1 is SNHLY, CDR2 FYNNEI. V lost 6 bases to trimming and J lost 2 bases; unmatched junction nucleotides: 4. The CDR3 nucleotides read TGTGCCAGCAGGAGGACAGGGTTCACAGATACGCAGTATTTT. It translates to CASRRTGFTDTQYF.

This clone was counted a single time. The junction differs from germline at one of its ends, possibly a read error. The chain employs TRBV18 and TRBJ1-2, with 7 bases lining up with TRBD1. Germline V gene data show CDR1 as KGHSH and CDR2 as LQKENI. This CDR3 has 15 amino acids. This CDR3 reads CTSSDLGQTIGGYTF. Here the CDR3 DNA reads TGTACCAGCTCAGATCTGGGACAGACTATTGGTGGCTACACCTTC.

This chain connects TRBV6-1 to TRBJ2-7, with 8 nucleotides matching TRBD2. With 4 bases clipped from V and 1 base from J, the junction kept 6 bases outside the gene matches. This CDR3 contains 15 residues. The germline V gene has CDR1 MNHNS and CDR2 SASEGT. This CDR3 is CASSVRGGLSYEQYF. The CDR3, as DNA: TGTGCCAGCAGTGTACGGGGGGGCCTTTCCTACGAGCAGTACTTC.

The chain recombines TRBV15 with TRBJ1-5, with D tentatively TRBD1 (5 bases). Trimming removed 8 bases at V and 3 bases at J, with 11 bases between. The V gene's germline CDR1 is LNHNV and CDR2 YYDKDF (reference sequence). The CDR3 spans 13 residues. The CDR3 DNA reads as TGTGCCACCTCAGAGGGGATCAATCAGCCCCAGCATTTT. Amino acids: CATSEGINQPQHF. The complete variable domain, with remaining parts taken from reference TRBV15 and TRBJ1-5, reads DAMVIQNPRYQVTQFGKPVTLSCSQTLNHNVMYWYQQKSSQAPKLLFHYYDKDFNNEADTPDNFQSRRPNTSFCFLDIRSPGLGDTAMYLCATSEGINQPQHFGDGTRLSIL.

The CDR3 DNA sequence: TGTGCCAGCAGCCAAGTTCGGTCCGGGGCCAACGTCCTGACTTTC. It encodes CASSQVRSGANVLTF. This chain uses TRBV14 with TRBJ2-6; D remains unclear. Trimming left V 1 base short and J 4 bases short, with 8 bases between. CDR1 is SGHDN and CDR2 is FVKESK in the germline V gene. The CDR3 has 15 residues.

V usage is TRBV5-1 and J usage is TRBJ2-6, with a tentative D call TRBD1 (6 bases). The CDR3 is 20 amino acids. V lost 4 bases and J lost 0, with 23 bases in between. The germline V gene has CDR1 SGHRS and CDR2 YFSETQ. The DNA for the CDR3 is TGCGCCAGCAGCCCAAATAGGGCAACAGAAGGGGGCTCTGGGGCCAACGTCCTGACTTTC. It specifies CASSPNRATEGGSGANVLTF.

This chain connects TRBV11-2 to TRBJ2-7; 7 bases are a match to TRBD1. The germline V gene encodes CDR1 SGHAT and CDR2 FQNNGV. This CDR3 region has 13 residues. With V trimmed by 5 bases and J by 1 base, 2 bases remained unmatched. CDR3 in amino acids: CASSQGQSYEQYV. In DNA form, the CDR3 reads TGTGCCAGCAGCCAGGGACAGTCCTACGAGCAGTACGTC.

A note on this clone: The same CDR3 is also encoded by other DNA sequences in this sample. The chain has TRBV5-4 and TRBJ2-5; D remains unclear. The CDR3 extends over 12 amino acids. The V gene's germline CDR1 is SGHNT and CDR2 YYREEE (reference sequence). With 0 bases removed from V and 5 bases from J, the gap between germline ends came to 5 bases. CDR3 sequence reads: CASSLGEETQYF. The CDR3 DNA sequence: TGTGCCAGCAGCTTGGGCGAGGAGACCCAGTACTTC.

This sequence joins TRBV6-1 and TRBJ2-7; 7 bases are shared with TRBD2. The CDR3 is 13 residues long. With V trimmed by 9 bases and J by 3 bases, 8 bases remained unmatched. Per germline, CDR1 MNHNS and CDR2 SASEGT. Here the CDR3 DNA reads TGTGCCAGAGAGCGGGGTGGGGACTACGAGCAGTACGTC. Translated: CARERGGDYEQYV.

The genes are TRBV11-2 and TRBJ1-1; 8 nucleotides agree with TRBD1. This CDR3 is 15 amino acids long. Trimming removed 4 bases from V and 2 bases from J; junction bases left unmatched: 6. Germline assignment: CDR1 SGHAT and CDR2 FQNNGV. CDR3 in DNA: TGTGCCAGCAGCTCAACGACAGGGGTAAACACTGAAGCTTTCTTT. Residues: CASSSTTGVNTEAFF.